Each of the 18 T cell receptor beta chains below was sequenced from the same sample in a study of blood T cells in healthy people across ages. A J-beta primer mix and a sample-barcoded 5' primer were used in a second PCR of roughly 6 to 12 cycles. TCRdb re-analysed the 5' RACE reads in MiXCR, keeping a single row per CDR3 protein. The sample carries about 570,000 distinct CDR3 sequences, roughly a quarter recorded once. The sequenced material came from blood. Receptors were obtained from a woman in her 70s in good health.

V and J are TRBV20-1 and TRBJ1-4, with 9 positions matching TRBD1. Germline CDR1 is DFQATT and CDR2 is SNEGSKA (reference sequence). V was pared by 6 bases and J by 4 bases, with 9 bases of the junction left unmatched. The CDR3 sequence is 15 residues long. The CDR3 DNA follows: TGCAGTGCAAACCCGGGACAGGGACATAATGAAAAACTGTTTTTT. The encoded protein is CSANPGQGHNEKLFF.

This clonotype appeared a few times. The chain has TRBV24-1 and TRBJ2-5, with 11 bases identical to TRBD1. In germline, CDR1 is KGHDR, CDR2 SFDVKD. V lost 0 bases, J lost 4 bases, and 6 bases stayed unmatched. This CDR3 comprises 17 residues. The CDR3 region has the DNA TGTGCCACCAGTGATTTGACGGACAGGGGGCCTGGAGAGACCCAGTACTTC. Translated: CATSDLTDRGPGETQYF.

This CDR3 reads CASSSREASPLHF. In nucleotides, the CDR3 is TGTGCCAGCAGTTCCAGGGAAGCCTCACCCCTCCACTTT. The chain has TRBV27 and TRBJ1-6; D perhaps matches TRBD1 (5 bases). Trimming cost V 4 bases and J 10 bases, with 11 bases left between them. The CDR3 sequence is 13 residues long. Germline V gives CDR1 MNHEY, CDR2 SMNVEV (reference sequence).

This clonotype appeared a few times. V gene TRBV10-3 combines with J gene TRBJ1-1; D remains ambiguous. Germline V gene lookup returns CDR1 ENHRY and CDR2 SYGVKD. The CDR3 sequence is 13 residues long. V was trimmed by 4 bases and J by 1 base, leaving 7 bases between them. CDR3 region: CAISVAGNTEAFF. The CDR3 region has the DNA TGTGCCATCAGTGTAGCAGGGAACACTGAAGCTTTCTTT.

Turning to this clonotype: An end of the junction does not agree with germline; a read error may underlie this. CDR3: CASSPRQGRNTGASF. CDR3 sequence (DNA): TGTGCCAGCAGCCCCAGACAGGGCAGGAACACTGGAGCTTCCTTT. The J gene is TRBJ1-1, the V gene TRBV7-6, with 7 bases lining up with TRBD1. Germline V gene sequence: CDR1 SGHVS, CDR2 FNYEAQ. This CDR3 has 15 amino acids.

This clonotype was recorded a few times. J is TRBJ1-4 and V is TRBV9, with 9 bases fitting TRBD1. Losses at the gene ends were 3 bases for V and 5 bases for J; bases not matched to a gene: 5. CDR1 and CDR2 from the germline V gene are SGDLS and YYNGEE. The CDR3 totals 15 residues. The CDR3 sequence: CASSATGGLNEKLFF. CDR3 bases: TGTGCCAGCAGCGCCACAGGGGGCTTAAATGAAAAACTGTTTTTT.

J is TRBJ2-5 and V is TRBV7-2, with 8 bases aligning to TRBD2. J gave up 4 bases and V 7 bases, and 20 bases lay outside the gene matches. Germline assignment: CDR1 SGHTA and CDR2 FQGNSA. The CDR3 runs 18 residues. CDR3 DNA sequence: TGTGCCAGCAAACCCGGGAGGACTAGCAGGGGCCGGGTAGAGACCCAGTACTTC. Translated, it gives CASKPGRTSRGRVETQYF.

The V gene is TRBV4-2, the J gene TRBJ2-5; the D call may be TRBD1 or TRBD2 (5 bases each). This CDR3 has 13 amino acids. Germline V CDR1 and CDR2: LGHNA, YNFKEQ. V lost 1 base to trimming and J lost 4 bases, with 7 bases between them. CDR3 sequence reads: CASSQGDGETQYF. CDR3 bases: TGTGCCAGCAGCCAAGGGGACGGAGAGACCCAGTACTTC.

CDR3 sequence reads: CASSEGGSEKLFF. CDR3 bases: TGTGCCAGCAGTGAAGGAGGAAGTGAAAAACTGTTTTTT. This sequence joins TRBV25-1 and TRBJ1-4; D not resolved. Deletions cut 2 bases from V and 7 bases from J, with 8 bases between. The V gene's germline CDR1 is MGHDK and CDR2 SYGVNS. The CDR3 consists of 13 residues.

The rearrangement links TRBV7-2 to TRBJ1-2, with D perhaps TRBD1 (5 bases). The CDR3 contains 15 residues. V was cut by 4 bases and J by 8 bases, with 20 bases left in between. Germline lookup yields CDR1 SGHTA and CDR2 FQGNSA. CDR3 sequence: CTSSSRASLLEGYTF. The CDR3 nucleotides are TGTACCAGCAGCTCCAGGGCTAGCCTACTAGAGGGCTACACCTTC.

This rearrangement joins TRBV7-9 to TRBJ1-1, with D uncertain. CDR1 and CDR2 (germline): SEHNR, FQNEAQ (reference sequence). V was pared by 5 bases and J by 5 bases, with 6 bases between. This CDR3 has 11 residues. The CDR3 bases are TGTGCCAGCAGCAGTACTACTGAAGCTTTCTTT. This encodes CASSSTTEAFF.

As DNA, the CDR3 is TGTGCCAGCAGCTTGACAGTGGAGACTTTCTTT. Its protein is CASSLTVETFF. V is TRBV7-2 and J is TRBJ1-1, with D possibly being TRBD1 (5 bases). CDR1 is SGHTA, CDR2 FQGNSA, per germline. This CDR3 comprises 11 residues. Trimming removed 3 bases at V and 12 bases at J, with 11 bases between.

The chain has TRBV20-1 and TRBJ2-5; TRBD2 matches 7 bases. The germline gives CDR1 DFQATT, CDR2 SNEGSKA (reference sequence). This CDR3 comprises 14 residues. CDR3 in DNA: TGCAGCAGCCCTCTCCTTAGCGGGCAAGAGACCCAGTACTTC. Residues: CSSPLLSGQETQYF.

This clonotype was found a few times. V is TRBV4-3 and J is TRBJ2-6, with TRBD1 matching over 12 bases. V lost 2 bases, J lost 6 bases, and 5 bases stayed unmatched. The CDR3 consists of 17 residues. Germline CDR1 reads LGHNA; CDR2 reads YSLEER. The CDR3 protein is CASSQRDRGRMANVLTF. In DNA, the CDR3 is TGCGCCAGCAGCCAACGGGACAGGGGGCGCATGGCCAACGTCCTGACTTTC.

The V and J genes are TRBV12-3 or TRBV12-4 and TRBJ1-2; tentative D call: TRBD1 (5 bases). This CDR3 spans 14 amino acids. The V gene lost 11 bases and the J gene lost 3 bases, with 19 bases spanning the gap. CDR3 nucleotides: TGTGCCGGGACGTGGCTCAACGTGGACTATGGCTACACCTTC. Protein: CAGTWLNVDYGYTF.

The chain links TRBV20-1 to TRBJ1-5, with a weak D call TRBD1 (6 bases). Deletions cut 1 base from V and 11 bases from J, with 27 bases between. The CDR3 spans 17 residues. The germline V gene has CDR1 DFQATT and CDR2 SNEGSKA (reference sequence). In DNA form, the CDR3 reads TGCAGTGCTAGAGGAGTCCCGGACAGAGGCAGTCAATCAGCCCAGCATTTT. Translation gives CSARGVPDRGSQSAQHF.

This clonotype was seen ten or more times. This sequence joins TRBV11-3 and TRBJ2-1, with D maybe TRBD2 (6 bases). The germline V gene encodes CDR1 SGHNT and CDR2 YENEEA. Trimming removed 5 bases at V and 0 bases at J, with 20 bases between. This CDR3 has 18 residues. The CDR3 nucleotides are TGTGCCAGCAGCCCTCCTGGACTACCCAAACTCTCCTACAATGAGCAGTTCTTC. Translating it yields CASSPPGLPKLSYNEQFF.

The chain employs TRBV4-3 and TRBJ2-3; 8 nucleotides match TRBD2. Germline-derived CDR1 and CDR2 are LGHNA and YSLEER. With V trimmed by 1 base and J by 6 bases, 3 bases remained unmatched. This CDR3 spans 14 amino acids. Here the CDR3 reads CASSQGGLEDTQYF. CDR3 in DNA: TGCGCCAGCAGCCAAGGGGGACTAGAGGATACGCAGTATTTT.